The 14 T cell receptor beta chains presented below share a single source sample, sequenced in a study of cytomegalovirus exposure and HLA in healthy donors. Clones were sequenced by immunoSEQ multiplex PCR, and TCRdb holds only the in-frame ones, with some missing. Seen here are tens of thousands of clones, just under 95% observed once, and the top ten hold under 3%. The sequenced sample consisted of PBMCs. These receptor sequences come from a man aged 18-30 years in good health and CMV-seronegative.

This clone has only one observation. This chain uses TRBV7-2 with TRBJ2-7, with D tentatively TRBD1 (6 bases). Germline-derived CDR1 and CDR2 are SGHTA and FQGNSA. V lost 3 bases, J lost 2 bases, and 11 bases lay in between. This CDR3 comprises 14 residues. DNA for the CDR3: TGTGCCAGCAGCTTTTGGCAGGGGCCCTACGAGCAGTACTTC. It yields the protein CASSFWQGPYEQYF.

This clone is a singleton in its sample. The chain recombines TRBV15 with TRBJ2-2; 9 nucleotides match TRBD1. Trimming cost V 1 base and J 5 bases; bases outside gene matches: 5. The germline V gene encodes CDR1 LNHNV and CDR2 YYDKDF (reference sequence). CDR3 length equals 16 residues. This chain's CDR3 is CATSRAGTGKTGELFF. CDR3 in DNA: TGTGCCACCAGCAGAGCCGGGACAGGGAAGACCGGGGAGCTGTTTTTT.

This chain links TRBV5-6 with TRBJ1-5, with 9 positions matching TRBD1. V gave up 0 bases and J gave up 0 bases; unmatched junction bases: 1. Germline CDR1 SGHDT, CDR2 YYEEEE. The CDR3 runs 16 residues. CDR3 protein: CASSLGQGGSNQPQHF. The DNA for the CDR3 is TGTGCCAGCAGCTTGGGACAGGGGGGTAGCAATCAGCCCCAGCATTTT.

The CDR3 is CASRDSGVGGGEQYF. The CDR3 bases are TGTGCCAGCAGGGATAGCGGGGTAGGAGGTGGCGAGCAGTACTTC. The V gene is TRBV6-6, the J gene TRBJ2-7, with TRBD2 identical over 8 bases. This CDR3 is 15 amino acids long. Germline values: CDR1 MNHNY, CDR2 SVGAGI (reference sequence). Unmatched junction bases numbered 13, after V lost 6 bases and J lost 6 bases.

The V and J genes are TRBV27 and TRBJ2-1, with 12 bases aligning to TRBD2. Germline lookup yields CDR1 MNHEY and CDR2 SMNVEV (reference sequence). The CDR3 covers 12 residues. V dropped 4 bases and J dropped 16; count of bases not matched to a gene: 5. The DNA of the CDR3 is TGTGCCAGCAGTTCGACTAGCGGGAGTCGATTCTTC. This sequence encodes CASSSTSGSRFF.

V and J are TRBV5-6 and TRBJ1-2; 9 nucleotides line up with TRBD1. The CDR3 loop spans 16 amino acids. The germline V gene encodes CDR1 SGHDT and CDR2 YYEEEE. V dropped 4 bases and J dropped 3; count of bases not matched to a gene: 10. CDR3 coding DNA: TGTGCCAGCAGCCATTGGCTGACAGGGGGATACTATGGCTACACCTTC. Translation: CASSHWLTGGYYGYTF.

The chain links TRBV18 to TRBJ1-2, with a weak D call TRBD1 (6 bases). The CDR3 sequence is 13 residues long. Trimming removed 5 bases from V and 0 bases from J, with 7 bases in between. Germline V gives CDR1 KGHSH, CDR2 LQKENI. The CDR3, as DNA: TGTGCCAGCTCAGACAGGCCTAACTATGGCTACACCTTC. Translation: CASSDRPNYGYTF.

This clone has a single count. The genes are TRBV19 and TRBJ2-7, with 11 positions matching TRBD2. CDR3 length: 17 amino acids. Germline trimming cut 5 bases from V and 3 bases from J; bases unmatched to any gene: 12. Germline V CDR1 and CDR2: LNHDA, SQIVND (reference sequence). In DNA, the CDR3 is TGTGCCAGTAGTTACATAGCGGGAGGGACTAACCTCTACGAGCAGTACTTC. Translating gives CASSYIAGGTNLYEQYF.

This chain links TRBV30 with TRBJ2-7; 7 bases are a match to TRBD1. J was trimmed by 4 bases and V by 8 bases; bases with no gene match: 11. CDR1 is GTSNPN, CDR2 SVGIG, per germline (reference sequence). The CDR3 length is 13 residues. CDR3 sequence (DNA): TGTGCCACCGGGGACAGCGTATCTTACGAGCAGTACTTC. Its translation is CATGDSVSYEQYF.

V usage is TRBV4-2 and J usage is TRBJ1-5, with D maybe TRBD1 (6 bases). V lost 5 bases to trimming and J lost 1 base, with 18 bases between them. Germline V lookup: CDR1 LGHNA, CDR2 YNFKEQ. The length of the CDR3 is 17 residues. CDR3 protein: CASSAFVGGQSNQPQHF. The CDR3 DNA reads TGTGCCAGCAGCGCCTTCGTGGGGGGGCAGAGCAATCAGCCCCAGCATTTT.

This clone was counted a single time. The chain has TRBV6-4 and TRBJ2-2; D not resolved. Germline V gene sequence: CDR1 MRHNA, CDR2 SNTAGT. The CDR3 has 14 amino acids. V lost 6 bases to trimming and J lost 6 bases, with 14 bases between them. CDR3 in DNA: TGTGCCAGCAGAGCTCGGTGGTTAGCCGGGGAGCTGTTTTTT. Translating gives CASRARWLAGELFF.

The chain joins TRBV4-1 to TRBJ2-1, with a weak D call TRBD2 (5 bases). The ends were cut back, 0 bases at V and 13 bases at J, with 10 bases in the middle. The CDR3 runs 12 residues. The germline CDR1 and CDR2 sequences are MGHRA and YSYEKL. The CDR3 is CASSQEGDNQFF. Written as DNA, the CDR3 is TGCGCCAGCAGCCAAGAGGGAGATAATCAGTTCTTC.

This chain connects TRBV14 to TRBJ2-1; the D gene is possibly TRBD1 (6 bases). Germline assignment: CDR1 SGHDN and CDR2 FVKESK. Trimming took off 6 bases at V and 7 bases at J, with 16 bases between the two ends. The CDR3 is made up of 14 amino acids. CDR3 bases: TGTGCCAGCAGGTCAACAGGGCTTGGGAATGAGCAGTTCTTC. It specifies CASRSTGLGNEQFF.

The chain carries TRBV27 and TRBJ1-5, with 9 bases fitting TRBD1. The CDR3 contains 18 residues. V shed 5 bases and J 0 bases; nucleotides not matched to a gene: 11. Germline CDR1 MNHEY, CDR2 SMNVEV (reference sequence). CDR3 nucleotides: TGTGCCAGCAGTCCTGGACAGGGGATTCCGAATAGCAATCAGCCCCAGCATTTT. Its translation: CASSPGQGIPNSNQPQHF.